This paragraph reports one T cell receptor (beta chain). TCRdb keeps only in-frame clones here, not all; method: immunoSEQ multiplex PCR. Of about 120,000 clones in the sample, about four fifths were seen once. V shed 2 bases and J shed 5 bases, with 15 bases lying between them. Germline assignment: CDR1 SGHTA and CDR2 FQGTGA. This CDR3 has 15 amino acids. The sample comes from a study of radiotherapy plus CTLA-4 blockade in lung cancer. The V gene is TRBV7-3, the J gene TRBJ1-1, with D unclear. The specimen comprised peripheral blood, sampled from a patient treated with radiotherapy plus ipilimumab. The origin of this receptor is a human donor with non-small cell lung cancer who had a partial response to radiotherapy plus ipilimumab. Here the CDR3 reads CASSLGRGGETEAFF. As DNA, the CDR3 is TGTGCCAGCAGCTTAGGGCGGGGTGGGGAAACTGAAGCTTTCTTT.